This T cell receptor beta chain was captured in a study of a mutant IDH1 vaccine in newly diagnosed glioma. Repertoires were generated with immunoSEQ multiplex PCR, while TCRdb's copy carries only in-frame clones and drops some. The data show 60,000 to 75,000 clones, around 82% seen once. CDR1 and CDR2 (germline): MGHRA, YSYEKL. Losses at the gene ends were 4 bases for V and 3 bases for J; bases not matched to a gene: 3. The CDR3 runs to 13 residues. Noted time point: baseline, week 1 (first vaccination visit). Treatment: pre-vaccination baseline after standard-of-care therapy. The material was peripheral blood mononuclear cells (PBMCs), obtained from a glioma patient treated with radiotherapy, temozolomide or both. The chain has TRBV4-1 and TRBJ2-7; 7 bases are shared with TRBD1. This receptor was taken from a woman under 30 with glioma. Some clones in this sample may be carry-over from other donors' samples. The CDR3 DNA reads TGCGCCAGCAGCCTAAGACAGGGCTACGAGCAGTACTTC. Translation: CASSLRQGYEQYF.